The clone carrying this T cell receptor beta chain was seen only a few times. The antigen remains unidentified. With the ViraFEST assay, the study expanded antigen-specific CD4+ T cells using viral peptide pools, then sequenced them. Having been cultured for approximately ten days, the cells underwent CD4+ T cell isolation. Each participant was given two doses of one vaccine (BNT162b2 or mRNA-1273). These data come from a study of vaccination effects on CD4 cells after COVID-19. Study-wide results and caveats: Convalescent patients numbered few in the study; early post-infection timepoints were missing entirely. The study found marked clonal contraction of infection- and vaccine-induced clones late after vaccination. In vaccinees who were healthy, merely 1 out of 255 vaccine-induced clones cross-reacted with common cold coronaviruses.

Data came from immunoSEQ multiplex PCR; TCRdb stores just in-frame clones and leaves some out. Seen here are 70,000 to 85,000 clones, about 80% observed once, and the top ten hold approximately 1.2%. This material consisted of CD4+ T cells from PBMCs cultured with HCoV-229E spike peptides, taken after COVID-19 vaccination. This sequence originates from a human donor who received a COVID-19 vaccine.

The CDR3, as DNA: TGTGCCAGCAGCTTGGCTGGGCAGGGGGCAGTGAACACTGAAGCTTTCTTT. Its protein is CASSLAGQGAVNTEAFF. The rearrangement uses TRBV5-6 and TRBJ1-1; 8 bases align to TRBD1. CDR1 SGHDT and CDR2 YYEEEE come from the germline V gene. Losses at the gene ends were 0 bases for V and 0 bases for J; bases not matched to a gene: 7. The CDR3 runs to 17 residues.